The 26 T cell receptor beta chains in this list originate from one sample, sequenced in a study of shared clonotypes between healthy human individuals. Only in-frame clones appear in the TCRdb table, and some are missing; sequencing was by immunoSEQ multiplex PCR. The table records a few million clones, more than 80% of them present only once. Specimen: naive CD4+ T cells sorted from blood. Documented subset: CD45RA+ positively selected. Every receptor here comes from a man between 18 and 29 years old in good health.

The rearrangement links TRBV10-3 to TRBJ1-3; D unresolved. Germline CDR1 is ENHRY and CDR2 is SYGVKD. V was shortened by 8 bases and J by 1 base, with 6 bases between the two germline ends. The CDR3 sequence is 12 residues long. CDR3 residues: CAIASSGNTIYF. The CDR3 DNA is TGTGCCATCGCGAGTTCTGGAAACACCATATATTTT.

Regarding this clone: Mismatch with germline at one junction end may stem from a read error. CDR3 sequence (DNA): TGCGTCAGCAGCTTGGGTGGGAGTAGCAATGAGCAGTTCTTC. Protein: CVSSLGGSSNEQFF. This rearrangement joins TRBV5-1 to TRBJ2-1; possible D gene TRBD2, 5 bases. The CDR3 is 14 amino acids. The germline gives CDR1 SGHRS, CDR2 YFSETQ.

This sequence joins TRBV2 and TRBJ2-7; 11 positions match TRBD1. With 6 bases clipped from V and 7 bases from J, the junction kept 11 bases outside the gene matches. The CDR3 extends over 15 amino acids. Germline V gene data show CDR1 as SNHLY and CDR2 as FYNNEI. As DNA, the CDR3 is TGTGCCAGCAGCCTTCCGGGACAGGGGGACCGGGAGCAGTACTTC. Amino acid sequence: CASSLPGQGDREQYF.

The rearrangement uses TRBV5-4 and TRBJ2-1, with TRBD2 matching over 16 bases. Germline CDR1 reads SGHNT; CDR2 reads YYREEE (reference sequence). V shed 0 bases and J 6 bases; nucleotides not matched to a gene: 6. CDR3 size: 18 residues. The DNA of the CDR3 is TGTGCCAGCAGCTTGGGGCTGGGACTAGCGGGGGGGCCCAATGAGCAGTTCTTC. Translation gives CASSLGLGLAGGPNEQFF.

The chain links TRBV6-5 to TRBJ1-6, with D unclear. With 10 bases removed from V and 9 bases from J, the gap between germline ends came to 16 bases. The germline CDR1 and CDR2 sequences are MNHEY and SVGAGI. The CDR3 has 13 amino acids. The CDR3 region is CATQFLGSSPLHF. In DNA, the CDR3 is TGTGCCACCCAGTTTTTGGGTTCTTCACCCCTCCACTTT.

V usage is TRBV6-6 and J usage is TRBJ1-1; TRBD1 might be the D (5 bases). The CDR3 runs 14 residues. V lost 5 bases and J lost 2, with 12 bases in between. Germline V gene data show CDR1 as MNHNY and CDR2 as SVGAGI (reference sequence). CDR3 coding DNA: TGTGCCAGCAGTGCCCGGGGGGAAAACACTGAAGCTTTCTTT. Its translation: CASSARGENTEAFF.

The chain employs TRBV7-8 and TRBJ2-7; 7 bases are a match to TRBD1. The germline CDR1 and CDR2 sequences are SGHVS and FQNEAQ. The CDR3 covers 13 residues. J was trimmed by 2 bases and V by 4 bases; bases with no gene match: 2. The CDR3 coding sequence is TGTGCCAGCAGCTCGGGACAGACCTACGAGCAGTACTTC. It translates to CASSSGQTYEQYF. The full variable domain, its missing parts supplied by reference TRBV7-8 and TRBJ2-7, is GAGVSQSPRYKVAKRGQDVALRCDPISGHVSLFWYQQALGQGPEFLTYFQNEAQLDKSGLPSDRFFAERPEGSVSTLKIQRTQQEDSAVYLCASSSGQTYEQYFGPGTRLTVT.

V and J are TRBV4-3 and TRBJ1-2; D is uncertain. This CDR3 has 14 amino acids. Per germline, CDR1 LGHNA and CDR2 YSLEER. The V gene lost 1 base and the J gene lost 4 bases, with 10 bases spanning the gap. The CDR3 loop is CASSQGGRVYGYTF. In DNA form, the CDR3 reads TGCGCCAGCAGCCAAGGAGGACGGGTCTATGGCTACACCTTC.

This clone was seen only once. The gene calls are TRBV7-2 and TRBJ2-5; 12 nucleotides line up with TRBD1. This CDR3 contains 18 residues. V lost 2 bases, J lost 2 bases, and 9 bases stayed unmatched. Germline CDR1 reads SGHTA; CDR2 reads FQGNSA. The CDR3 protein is CASSLLPGQGARQETQYF. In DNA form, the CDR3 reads TGTGCCAGCAGCTTACTTCCGGGACAGGGGGCGCGGCAAGAGACCCAGTACTTC.

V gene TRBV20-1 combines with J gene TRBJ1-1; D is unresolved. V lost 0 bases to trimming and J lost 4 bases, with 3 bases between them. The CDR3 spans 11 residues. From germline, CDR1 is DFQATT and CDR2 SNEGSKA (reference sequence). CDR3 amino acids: CSARDFTEAFF. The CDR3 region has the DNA TGCAGTGCTAGAGACTTCACTGAAGCTTTCTTT.

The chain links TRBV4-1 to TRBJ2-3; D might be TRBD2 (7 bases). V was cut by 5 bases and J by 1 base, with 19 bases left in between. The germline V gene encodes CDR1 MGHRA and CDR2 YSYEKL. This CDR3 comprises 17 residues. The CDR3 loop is CASSRGEGEGGTDTQYF. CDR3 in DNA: TGCGCCAGCAGCAGAGGGGAGGGGGAGGGCGGCACAGATACGCAGTATTTT.

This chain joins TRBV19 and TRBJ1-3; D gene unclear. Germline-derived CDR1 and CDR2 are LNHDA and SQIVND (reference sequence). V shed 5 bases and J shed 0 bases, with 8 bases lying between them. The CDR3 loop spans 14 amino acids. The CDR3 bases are TGTGCCAGTAGTTTCGGGAGCTCTGGAAACACCATATATTTT. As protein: CASSFGSSGNTIYF.

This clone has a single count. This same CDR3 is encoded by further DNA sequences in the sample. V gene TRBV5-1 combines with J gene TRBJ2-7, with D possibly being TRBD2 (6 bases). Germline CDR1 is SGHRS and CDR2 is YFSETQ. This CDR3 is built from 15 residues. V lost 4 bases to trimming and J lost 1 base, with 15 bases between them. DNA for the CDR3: TGCGCCAGCAGCCCCCTCCAGGGAGGATCCTACGAGCAGTACTTC. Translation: CASSPLQGGSYEQYF.

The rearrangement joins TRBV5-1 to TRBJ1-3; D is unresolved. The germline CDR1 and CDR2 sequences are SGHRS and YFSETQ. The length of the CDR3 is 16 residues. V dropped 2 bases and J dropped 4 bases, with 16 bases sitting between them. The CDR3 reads CASSFAGLSGGNTIYF. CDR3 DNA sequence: TGCGCCAGCAGCTTCGCGGGCCTTAGTGGAGGAAACACCATATATTTT.

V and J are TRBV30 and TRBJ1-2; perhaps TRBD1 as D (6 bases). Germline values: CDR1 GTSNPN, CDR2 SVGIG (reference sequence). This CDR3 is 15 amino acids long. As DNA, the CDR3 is TGTGCATGGGTCGGGGGCGGTAGTCTCGTTGGCGGCTACACCTTC. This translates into CAWVGGGSLVGGYTF.

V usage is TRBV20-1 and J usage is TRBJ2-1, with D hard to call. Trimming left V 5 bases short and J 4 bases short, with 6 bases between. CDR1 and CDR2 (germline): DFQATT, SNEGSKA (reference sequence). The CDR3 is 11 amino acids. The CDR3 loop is CSAGRYNEQFF. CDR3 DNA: TGCAGTGCTGGCCGTTACAATGAGCAGTTCTTC.

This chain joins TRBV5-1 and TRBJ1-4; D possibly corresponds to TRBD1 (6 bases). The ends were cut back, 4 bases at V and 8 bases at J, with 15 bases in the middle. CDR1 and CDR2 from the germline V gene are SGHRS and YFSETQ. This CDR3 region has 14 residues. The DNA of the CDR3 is TGCGCCAGCAGCCTCCTCTCACAGGGCGAAAAACTGTTTTTT. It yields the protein CASSLLSQGEKLFF.

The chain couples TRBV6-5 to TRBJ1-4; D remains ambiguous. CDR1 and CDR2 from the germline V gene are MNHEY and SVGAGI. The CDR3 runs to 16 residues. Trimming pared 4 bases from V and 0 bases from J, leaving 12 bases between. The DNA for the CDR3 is TGTGCCAGCAGTTTCGGCGCATCACCAACTAATGAAAAACTGTTTTTT. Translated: CASSFGASPTNEKLFF.

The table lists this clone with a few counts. DNA for the CDR3: TGTGCCAGCAGCTGGGGCACCGTGAACACTGAAGCTTTCTTT. It encodes CASSWGTVNTEAFF. The V and J genes are TRBV7-8 and TRBJ1-1; D is perhaps TRBD1 (5 bases). The germline V and J ends were trimmed by 4 bases and 0 bases, with 9 bases remaining between them. Per the germline V gene, CDR1 is SGHVS and CDR2 is FQNEAQ. The CDR3 sequence is 14 residues long.

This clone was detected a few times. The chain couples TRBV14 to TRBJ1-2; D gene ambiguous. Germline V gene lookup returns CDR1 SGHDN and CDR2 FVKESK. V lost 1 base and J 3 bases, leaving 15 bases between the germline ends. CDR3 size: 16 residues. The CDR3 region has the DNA TGTGCCAGCAGCCAAGTTACGGCTGCTATCGACTATGGCTACACCTTC. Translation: CASSQVTAAIDYGYTF.

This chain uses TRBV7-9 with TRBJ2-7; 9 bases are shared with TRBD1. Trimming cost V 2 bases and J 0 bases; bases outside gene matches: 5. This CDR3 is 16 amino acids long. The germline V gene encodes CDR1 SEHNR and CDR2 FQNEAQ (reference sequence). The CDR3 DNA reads TGTGCCAGCAGCTTAAGACAGGGGGGATTCTCCTACGAGCAGTACTTC. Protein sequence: CASSLRQGGFSYEQYF.

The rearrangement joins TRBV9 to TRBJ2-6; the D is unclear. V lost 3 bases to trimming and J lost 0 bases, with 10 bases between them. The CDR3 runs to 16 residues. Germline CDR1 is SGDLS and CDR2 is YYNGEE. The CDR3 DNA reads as TGTGCCAGCAGCGCCTTCATAGGCTCTGGGGCCAACGTCCTGACTTTC. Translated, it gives CASSAFIGSGANVLTF.

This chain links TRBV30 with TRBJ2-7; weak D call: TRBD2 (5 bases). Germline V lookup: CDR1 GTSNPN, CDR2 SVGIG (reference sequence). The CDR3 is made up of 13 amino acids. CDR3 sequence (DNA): TGTGTCTGCCGGGGAACTACTGGTCTCGAGCAGTACTTC. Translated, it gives CVCRGTTGLEQYF. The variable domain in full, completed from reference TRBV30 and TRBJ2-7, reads SQTIHQWPATLVQPVGSPLSLECTVEGTSNPNLYWYRQAAGRGLQLLFYSVGIGQISSEVPQNLSASRPQDRQFILSSKKLLLSDSGFYLCVCRGTTGLEQYFGPGTRLTVT.

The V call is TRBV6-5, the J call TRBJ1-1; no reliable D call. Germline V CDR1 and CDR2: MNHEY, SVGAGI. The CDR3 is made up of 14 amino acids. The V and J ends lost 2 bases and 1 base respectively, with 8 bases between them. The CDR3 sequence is CASSYLNQNTEAFF. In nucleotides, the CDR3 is TGTGCCAGCAGTTACCTCAACCAGAACACTGAAGCTTTCTTT.

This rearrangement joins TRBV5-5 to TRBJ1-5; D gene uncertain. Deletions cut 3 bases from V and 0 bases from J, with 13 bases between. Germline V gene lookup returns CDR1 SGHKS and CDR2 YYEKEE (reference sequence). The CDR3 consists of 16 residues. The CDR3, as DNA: TGTGCCAGCAGCTCGTTGGACGGGCCTAGCAATCAGCCCCAGCATTTT. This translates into CASSSLDGPSNQPQHF.

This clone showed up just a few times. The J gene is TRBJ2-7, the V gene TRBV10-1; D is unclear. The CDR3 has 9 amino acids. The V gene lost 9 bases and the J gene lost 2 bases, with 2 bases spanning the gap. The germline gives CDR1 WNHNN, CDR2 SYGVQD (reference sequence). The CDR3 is CARTYEQYF. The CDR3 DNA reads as TGCGCCAGGACCTACGAGCAGTACTTC.